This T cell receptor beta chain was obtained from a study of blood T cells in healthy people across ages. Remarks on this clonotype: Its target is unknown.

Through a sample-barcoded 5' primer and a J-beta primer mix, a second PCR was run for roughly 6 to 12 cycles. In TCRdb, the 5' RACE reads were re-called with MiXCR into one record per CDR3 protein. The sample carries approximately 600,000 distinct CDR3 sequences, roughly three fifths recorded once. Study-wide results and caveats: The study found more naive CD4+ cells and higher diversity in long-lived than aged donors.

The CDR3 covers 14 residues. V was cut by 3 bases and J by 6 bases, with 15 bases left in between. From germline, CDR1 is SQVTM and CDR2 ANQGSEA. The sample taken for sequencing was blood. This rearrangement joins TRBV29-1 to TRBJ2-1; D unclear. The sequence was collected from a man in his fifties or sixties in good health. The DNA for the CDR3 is TGCAGCGTTGAGGTCCCGGCAAGCCCCAATGAGCAGTTCTTC. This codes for CSVEVPASPNEQFF.